Below are 8 T cell receptor beta chains sequenced from a single sample in a study of T cells in localized non-small cell lung cancer (dated by TCRdb to the early 2020s). Libraries were constructed by the immunoSEQ multiplex PCR assay. What TCRdb holds here is the immuneACCESS table cut down to in-frame rearrangements. Part of the clones is not present; checked against another copy, under half of the missing clones reflect an unresolved V gene, and the others are unexplained. This sample has about 40,000 clones in its table, and around 81% of those were observed once. Jointly, the top ten make up 6.5% to 8% of the sample. Sequencing was performed on peripheral blood mononuclear cells, taken before any cancer treatment. Receptors were obtained from a male donor older than 55 with stage II lung adenocarcinoma.

The V call is TRBV29-1, the J call TRBJ1-2; D gene uncertain. The CDR3 loop spans 12 amino acids. From germline, CDR1 is SQVTM and CDR2 ANQGSEA. Trimming pared 3 bases from V and 5 bases from J, leaving 10 bases between. CDR3 sequence reads: CSVDGQNYGYTF. The CDR3 DNA reads as TGCAGCGTTGATGGGCAGAATTATGGCTACACCTTC.

V gene TRBV30 combines with J gene TRBJ1-2; tentatively, D is TRBD1 (6 bases). Per the germline V gene, CDR1 is GTSNPN and CDR2 is SVGIG (reference sequence). V lost 2 bases, J lost 7 bases, and 14 bases lay in between. The CDR3 spans 13 residues. The CDR3 DNA follows: TGTGCCTGGAGTACCTCCCAGGGGTTTGGCTACACCTTC. Translating it yields CAWSTSQGFGYTF.

This clone was seen a few times. The chain carries TRBV5-6 and TRBJ2-3, with D tentatively TRBD1 or TRBD2 (6 bases each). Trimming shortened V by 9 bases and J by 4 bases, and 21 bases separated the two germline ends. Germline assignment: CDR1 SGHDT and CDR2 YYEEEE. The CDR3 runs 15 residues. CDR3 protein: CATSYSLRGADTQYF. The CDR3 DNA reads TGTGCCACCTCGTACAGCCTTAGGGGGGCAGATACGCAGTATTTT. The full variable domain, with the rest looked up from reference TRBV5-6 and TRBJ2-3, is DAGVTQSPTHLIKTRGQQVTLRCSPKSGHDTVSWYQQALGQGPQFIFQYYEEEERQRGNFPDRFSGHQFPNYSSELNVNALLLGDSALYLCATSYSLRGADTQYFGPGTRLTVL.

The table lists this clone with a count of one. This sequence joins TRBV30 and TRBJ2-7, with D possibly matching TRBD2 (6 bases). The CDR3 runs 11 residues. V lost 4 bases and J 7 bases, leaving 11 bases between the germline ends. Germline CDR1 reads GTSNPN; CDR2 reads SVGIG (reference sequence). CDR3 in amino acids: CAWTGRREQYF. The CDR3 DNA follows: TGTGCCTGGACAGGGAGGAGGGAGCAGTACTTC.

The genes are TRBV5-6 and TRBJ1-1, with 8 bases fitting TRBD1. Germline V gene lookup returns CDR1 SGHDT and CDR2 YYEEEE. V trimming: 2 bases; J trimming: 4 bases; junction bases outside the gene matches: 1. The CDR3 runs 13 residues. The CDR3 is CASSLQGGTEAFF. The CDR3 DNA is TGTGCCAGCAGCTTACAGGGGGGCACTGAAGCTTTCTTT.

V and J are TRBV6-5 and TRBJ1-4; D not resolved. CDR1 and CDR2 (germline): MNHEY, SVGAGI. The V end lost 0 bases, the J end lost 8 bases, and 10 bases lay between the germline ends. CDR3 size: 14 residues. The DNA for the CDR3 is TGTGCCAGCAGTTACTCACACCGCACAGAAAAACTGTTTTTT. This sequence encodes CASSYSHRTEKLFF.

The chain couples TRBV6-4 to TRBJ2-1; TRBD2 matches 8 bases. Germline values: CDR1 MRHNA, CDR2 SNTAGT. This CDR3 comprises 12 residues. V lost 1 base and J lost 15; bases outside the gene matches: 5. CDR3: CASSDLLAGRFF. DNA of the CDR3: TGTGCCAGCAGTGACTTGTTAGCGGGGCGGTTCTTC.

The genes are TRBV27 and TRBJ1-1; D not certain. Deletions cut 3 bases from V and 5 bases from J, with 16 bases between. The germline gives CDR1 MNHEY, CDR2 SMNVEV (reference sequence). The CDR3 spans 15 residues. This CDR3 reads CASSLQRSGGTEAFF. Here the CDR3 DNA reads TGTGCCAGCAGTTTGCAACGGTCGGGAGGAACTGAAGCTTTCTTT.